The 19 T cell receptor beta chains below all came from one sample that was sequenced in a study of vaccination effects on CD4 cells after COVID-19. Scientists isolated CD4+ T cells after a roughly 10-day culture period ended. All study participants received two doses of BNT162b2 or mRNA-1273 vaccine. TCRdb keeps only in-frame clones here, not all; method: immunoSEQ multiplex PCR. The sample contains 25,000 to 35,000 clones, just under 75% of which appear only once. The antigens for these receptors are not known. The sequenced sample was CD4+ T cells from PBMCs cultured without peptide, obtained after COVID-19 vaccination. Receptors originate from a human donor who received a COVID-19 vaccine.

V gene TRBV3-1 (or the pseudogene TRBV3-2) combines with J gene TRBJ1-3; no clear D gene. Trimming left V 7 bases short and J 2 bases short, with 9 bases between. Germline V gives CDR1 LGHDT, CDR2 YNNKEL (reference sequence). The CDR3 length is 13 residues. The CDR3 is CASTRVAGNTIYF. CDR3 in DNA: TGTGCCAGCACCAGAGTAGCTGGAAACACCATATATTTT.

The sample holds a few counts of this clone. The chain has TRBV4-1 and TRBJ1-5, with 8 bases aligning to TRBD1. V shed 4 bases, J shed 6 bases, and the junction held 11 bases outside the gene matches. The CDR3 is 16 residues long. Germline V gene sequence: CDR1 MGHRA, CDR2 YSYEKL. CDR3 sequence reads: CASSPRTTGVSQPQHF. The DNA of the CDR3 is TGCGCCAGCAGCCCCCGCACGACAGGGGTCAGTCAGCCCCAGCATTTT.

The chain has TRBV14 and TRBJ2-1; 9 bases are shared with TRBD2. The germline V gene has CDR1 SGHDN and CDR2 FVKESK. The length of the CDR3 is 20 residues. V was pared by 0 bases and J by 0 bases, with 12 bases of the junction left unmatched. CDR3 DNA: TGTGCCAGCAGCCAAGACGGTAGCGGGAGCGCTTTCTCCTCCTACAATGAGCAGTTCTTC. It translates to CASSQDGSGSAFSSYNEQFF.

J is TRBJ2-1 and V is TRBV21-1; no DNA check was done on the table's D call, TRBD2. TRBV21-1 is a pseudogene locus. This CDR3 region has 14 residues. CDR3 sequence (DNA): TGTGCCAGCAGAGCTAGCGGGGGGGCCGATGAGCAGTTCTTC. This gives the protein CASRASGGADEQFF.

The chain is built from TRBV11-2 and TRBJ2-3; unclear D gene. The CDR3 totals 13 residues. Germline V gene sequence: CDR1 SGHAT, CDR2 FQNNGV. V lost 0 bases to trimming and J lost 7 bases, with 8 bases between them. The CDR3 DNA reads TGTGCCAGCAGCTTAGAGCCTCAAAATACGCAGTATTTT. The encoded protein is CASSLEPQNTQYF.

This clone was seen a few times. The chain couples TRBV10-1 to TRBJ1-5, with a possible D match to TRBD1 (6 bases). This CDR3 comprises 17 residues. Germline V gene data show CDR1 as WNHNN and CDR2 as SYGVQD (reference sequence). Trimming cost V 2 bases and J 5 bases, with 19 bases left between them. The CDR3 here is CASSETGSKWGDQPQHF. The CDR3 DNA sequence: TGCGCCAGCAGTGAGACAGGGAGTAAATGGGGAGATCAGCCCCAGCATTTT.

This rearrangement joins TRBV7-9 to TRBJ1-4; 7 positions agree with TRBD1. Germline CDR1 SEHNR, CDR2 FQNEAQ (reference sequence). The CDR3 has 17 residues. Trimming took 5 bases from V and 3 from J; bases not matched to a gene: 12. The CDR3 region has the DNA TGTGCCAGCAGCGAACGACAGGGCGGAGGGGCTAATGAAAAACTGTTTTTT. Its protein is CASSERQGGGANEKLFF.

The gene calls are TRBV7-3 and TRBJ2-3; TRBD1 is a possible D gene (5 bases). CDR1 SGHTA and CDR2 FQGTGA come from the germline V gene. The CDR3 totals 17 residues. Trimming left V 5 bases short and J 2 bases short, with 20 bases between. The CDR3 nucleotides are TGTGCCAGCAGCATCAGAGGAAAAGGGGATAACACAGATACGCAGTATTTT. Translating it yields CASSIRGKGDNTDTQYF.

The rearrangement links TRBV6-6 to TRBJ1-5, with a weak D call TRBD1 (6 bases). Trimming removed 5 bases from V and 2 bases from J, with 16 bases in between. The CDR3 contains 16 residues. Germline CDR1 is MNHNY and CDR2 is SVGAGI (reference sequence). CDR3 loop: CASSRRQVAGNQPQHF. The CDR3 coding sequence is TGTGCCAGCAGTCGGAGACAGGTAGCGGGCAATCAGCCCCAGCATTTT.

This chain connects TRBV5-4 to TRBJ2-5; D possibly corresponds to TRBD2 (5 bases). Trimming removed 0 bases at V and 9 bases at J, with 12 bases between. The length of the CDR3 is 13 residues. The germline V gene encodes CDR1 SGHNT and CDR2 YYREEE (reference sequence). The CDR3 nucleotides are TGTGCCAGCAGCTTGGGGCTAGCTGAGGCCCAGTACTTC. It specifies CASSLGLAEAQYF.

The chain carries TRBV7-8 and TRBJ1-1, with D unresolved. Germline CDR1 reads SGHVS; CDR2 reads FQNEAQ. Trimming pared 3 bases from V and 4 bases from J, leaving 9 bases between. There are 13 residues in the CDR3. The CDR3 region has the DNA TGTGCCAGCAGCTTGACGGGCCCCACTGAAGCTTTCTTT. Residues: CASSLTGPTEAFF.

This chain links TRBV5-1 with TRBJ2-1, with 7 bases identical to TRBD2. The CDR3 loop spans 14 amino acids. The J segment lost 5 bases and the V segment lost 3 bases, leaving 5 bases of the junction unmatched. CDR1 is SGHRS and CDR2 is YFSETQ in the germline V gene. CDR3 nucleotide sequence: TGCGCCAGCAGCTCCGGGACTACCAACAATGAGCAGTTCTTC. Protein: CASSSGTTNNEQFF.

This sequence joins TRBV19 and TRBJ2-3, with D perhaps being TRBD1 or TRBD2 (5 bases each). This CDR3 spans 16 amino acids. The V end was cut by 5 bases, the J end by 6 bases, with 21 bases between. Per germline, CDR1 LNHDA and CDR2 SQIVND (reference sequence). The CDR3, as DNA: TGTGCCAGTAGTGCCAGAACCGGGACCTCCGGCGATACGCAGTATTTT. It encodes CASSARTGTSGDTQYF.

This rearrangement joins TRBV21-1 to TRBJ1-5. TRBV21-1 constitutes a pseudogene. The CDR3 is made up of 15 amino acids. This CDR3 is CASSKAPRAGQPQHF. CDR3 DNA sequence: TGTGCCAGCAGCAAAGCGCCCCGGGCAGGTCAGCCCCAGCATTTT.

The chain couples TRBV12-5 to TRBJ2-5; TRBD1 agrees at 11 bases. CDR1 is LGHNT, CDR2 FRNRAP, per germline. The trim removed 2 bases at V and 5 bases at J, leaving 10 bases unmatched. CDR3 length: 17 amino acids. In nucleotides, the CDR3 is TGTGCTAGTGGTTTGACCCTCGGGACAGGGGGGAGGGAGACCCAGTACTTC. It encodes CASGLTLGTGGRETQYF.

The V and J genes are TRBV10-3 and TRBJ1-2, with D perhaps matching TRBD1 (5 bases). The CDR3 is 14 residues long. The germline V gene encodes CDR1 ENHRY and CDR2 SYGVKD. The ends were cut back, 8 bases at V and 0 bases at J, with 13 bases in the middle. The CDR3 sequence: CAIPSQGPNYGYTF. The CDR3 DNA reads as TGTGCCATCCCCTCCCAGGGACCTAACTATGGCTACACCTTC.

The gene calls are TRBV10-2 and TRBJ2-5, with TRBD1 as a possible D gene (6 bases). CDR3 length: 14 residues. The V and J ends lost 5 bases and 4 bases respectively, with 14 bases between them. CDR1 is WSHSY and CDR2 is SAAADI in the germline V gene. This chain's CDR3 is CASSPQGRGETQYF. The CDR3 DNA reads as TGCGCCAGCAGTCCACAGGGCCGGGGAGAGACCCAGTACTTC.

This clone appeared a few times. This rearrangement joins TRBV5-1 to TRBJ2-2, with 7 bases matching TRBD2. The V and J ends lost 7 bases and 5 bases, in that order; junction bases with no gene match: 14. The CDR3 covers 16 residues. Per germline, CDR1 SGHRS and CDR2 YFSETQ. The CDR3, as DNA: TGCGCCAGCTGCCGCCAGCCGGGACTACCGACCGGGGAGCTGTTTTTT. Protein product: CASCRQPGLPTGELFF.

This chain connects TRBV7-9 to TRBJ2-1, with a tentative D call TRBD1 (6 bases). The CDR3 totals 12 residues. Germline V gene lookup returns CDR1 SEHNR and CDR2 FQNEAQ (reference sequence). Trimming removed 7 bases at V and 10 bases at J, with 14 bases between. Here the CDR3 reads CASTLERGEQFF. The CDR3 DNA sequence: TGTGCCAGCACTCTCGAAAGGGGGGAGCAGTTCTTC. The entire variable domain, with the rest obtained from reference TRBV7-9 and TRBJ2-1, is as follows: DTGVSQNPRHKITKRGQNVTFRCDPISEHNRLYWYRQTLGQGPEFLTYFQNEAQLEKSRLLSDRFSAERPKGSFSTLEIQRTEQGDSAMYLCASTLERGEQFFGPGTRLTVL.